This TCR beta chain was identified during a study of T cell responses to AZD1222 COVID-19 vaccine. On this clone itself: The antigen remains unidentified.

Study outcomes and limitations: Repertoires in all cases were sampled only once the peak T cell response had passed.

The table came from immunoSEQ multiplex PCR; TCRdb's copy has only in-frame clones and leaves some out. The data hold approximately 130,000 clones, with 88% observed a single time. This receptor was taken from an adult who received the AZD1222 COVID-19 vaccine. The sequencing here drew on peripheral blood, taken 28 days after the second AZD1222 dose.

CDR3 in amino acids: CASSFAGGPGQNIQYF. CDR3 bases: TGTGCCAGCAGCTTCGCGGGAGGGCCGGGCCAAAACATTCAGTACTTC. The genes are TRBV7-2 and TRBJ2-4; TRBD2 matches 9 bases. Germline V lookup: CDR1 SGHTA, CDR2 FQGNSA. The CDR3 covers 16 residues. J was trimmed by 5 bases and V by 3 bases; bases with no gene match: 8.